A selection of T cell receptor beta chains follows, all from one sample in a study of blood T cell repertoires in COVID-19. The method was immunoSEQ multiplex PCR; TCRdb's version includes in-frame clones alone and lacks a portion of them. This table has 30,000 to 35,000 clones, about 89% appearing once. Specimen: peripheral blood. These TCRs come from a human donor in a cohort sampled during active COVID-19. CDR3s include the opening cysteine and the closing phenylalanine or tryptophan.

v_call: TRBV18; j_call: TRBJ1-1; cdr3_aa: CASSPPTQNTEAFF
v_call: TRBV6-5; j_call: TRBJ1-1; cdr3_aa: CASRSGWANTEAFF
v_call: TRBV11-2; j_call: TRBJ2-7; cdr3_aa: CASKNQGGEQYF
v_call: TRBV7-8; j_call: TRBJ2-7; cdr3_aa: CASSLKSEQMTMEQYF
v_call: TRBV28; j_call: TRBJ1-4; cdr3_aa: CASSLTGQGLNEKLFF
v_call: TRBV28; j_call: TRBJ2-2; cdr3_aa: CASSLTSGTGELFF
v_call: TRBV5-1; j_call: TRBJ2-2; cdr3_aa: CASSLDGRGWELFF
v_call: TRBV7-2; j_call: TRBJ2-3; cdr3_aa: CASSTRTGSGRDTQYF
v_call: TRBV9; j_call: TRBJ1-1; cdr3_aa: CASSATQGGTEAFF
v_call: TRBV5-4; j_call: TRBJ2-5; cdr3_aa: CASSLMQGVGETQYF